This record looks at one T cell receptor (beta chain) sequence and its context. A marrow graft followed busulfan-fludarabine conditioning, with cyclophosphamide on days +3 and +4. Assay used: immunoSEQ multiplex PCR; TCRdb lists only in-frame clones, some missing. Among a few thousand clones listed, under 90% were seen once. CDR3 size: 12 residues. Trimming stripped 4 bases from V and 13 bases from J, with 17 bases between. Germline CDR1 is MNHNS and CDR2 is SASEGT. The data were obtained in a study of T cells after posttransplantation cyclophosphamide. The V and J genes are TRBV6-1 and TRBJ2-7; no clear D gene. The TCR originated in a male patient aged 50 to 59 who received an allogeneic stem cell transplant from a related donor and was CMV-positive. A subset of T cells may come from the graft donor. Specimen: CD4+ T cells sorted from blood, collected nearly 360 days after allogeneic stem cell transplant with posttransplant cyclophosphamide. In DNA, the CDR3 is TGTGCCAGCAGTGGTCTCCCAGGATCAGTTTACTTC. It specifies CASSGLPGSVYF.